Below are 22 T cell receptor beta chains sequenced from a single sample in a study of shared clonotypes between healthy human individuals. Here immunoSEQ multiplex PCR was the method, and the copy in TCRdb shows in-frame clones only, minus some. The table lists 1.5 million to 2.5 million clones, less than 95% of them singletons. Positively selected for CCR7, the CD45RO-negative cells used as naive CD8 cells excluded terminally differentiated effector memory CD45RA+ cells. The source material was naive CD8+ T cells sorted from blood. The origin of the receptors is a man aged 18 to 29 in good health.

The V call is TRBV30, the J call TRBJ2-7; D is possibly TRBD2 (6 bases). The CDR3 loop spans 14 amino acids. CDR1 and CDR2 from the germline V gene are GTSNPN and SVGIG (reference sequence). Trimming removed 1 base at V and 7 bases at J, with 17 bases between. The CDR3 protein is CAWSDIEIAGEQYF. CDR3 bases: TGTGCCTGGAGTGATATAGAGATCGCGGGAGAGCAGTACTTC.

The chain carries TRBV6-4 and TRBJ2-1; weak D call: TRBD2 (6 bases). Trimming stripped 3 bases from V and 0 bases from J, with 9 bases between. The CDR3 runs to 15 residues. Per the germline V gene, CDR1 is MRHNA and CDR2 is SNTAGT. The CDR3 is CASSERGNSYNEQFF. CDR3 coding DNA: TGTGCCAGCAGTGAGCGGGGAAACTCCTACAATGAGCAGTTCTTC.

The chain carries TRBV4-1 and TRBJ2-5; D tentatively fits TRBD1 or TRBD2 (6 bases each). This CDR3 comprises 14 residues. V shed 0 bases and J shed 7 bases, with 12 bases lying between them. Looked up from germline, CDR1 is MGHRA and CDR2 is YSYEKL. Here the CDR3 reads CASSQEEGVTTQYF. The CDR3, as DNA: TGCGCCAGCAGCCAAGAGGAGGGGGTCACGACCCAGTACTTC.

V and J are TRBV5-1 and TRBJ2-3; TRBD1 or TRBD2 may be the D gene (5 bases each). Deletions cut 5 bases from V and 6 bases from J, with 19 bases between. The CDR3 is 15 amino acids. Germline V gene lookup returns CDR1 SGHRS and CDR2 YFSETQ. The CDR3 bases are TGCGCCAGCAGTCAAGGGACGACACCAACTGATACGCAGTATTTT. Translating gives CASSQGTTPTDTQYF.

Comments on this clone: The sample has other DNA sequences that encode this CDR3 too. The rearrangement uses TRBV30 and TRBJ2-7; D is unresolved. This CDR3 is 13 amino acids long. The germline V gene encodes CDR1 GTSNPN and CDR2 SVGIG (reference sequence). Trimming stripped 0 bases from V and 2 bases from J, with 8 bases between. CDR3 amino acids: CAWSVGQPYEQYF. The CDR3 DNA reads TGTGCCTGGAGTGTAGGCCAGCCCTACGAGCAGTACTTC.

As to this clone: In the same sample, other DNA sequences code for this CDR3. The chain joins TRBV7-2 to TRBJ1-4; no clear D gene. V lost 1 base and J 6 bases, leaving 3 bases between the germline ends. This CDR3 region has 12 residues. Germline V gene lookup returns CDR1 SGHTA and CDR2 FQGNSA. CDR3 sequence: CASSLEDEKLFF. The CDR3 bases are TGTGCCAGCAGCTTAGAGGATGAAAAACTGTTTTTT.

This rearrangement joins TRBV11-2 to TRBJ2-7; possible D gene TRBD2, 6 bases. The CDR3 length is 15 residues. The germline V gene has CDR1 SGHAT and CDR2 FQNNGV. Trimming took 0 bases from V and 3 from J, leaving 12 bases between them. CDR3 in amino acids: CASSLEWGEDYEQYF. In DNA form, the CDR3 reads TGTGCCAGCAGCTTAGAGTGGGGGGAGGACTACGAGCAGTACTTC.

V is TRBV29-1 and J is TRBJ2-7; TRBD1 matches 9 bases. Germline CDR1 reads SQVTM; CDR2 reads ANQGSEA. The CDR3 loop spans 14 amino acids. With 2 bases clipped from V and 2 bases from J, the junction kept 4 bases outside the gene matches. CDR3 sequence: CSVEIGTGTYEQYF. The CDR3 region has the DNA TGCAGCGTTGAAATCGGGACAGGGACCTACGAGCAGTACTTC.

For this clone: Other DNA sequences in this sample translate to the same CDR3. The chain joins TRBV13 to TRBJ2-7; the D is unclear. In germline, CDR1 is PRHDT, CDR2 FYEKMQ (reference sequence). There are 13 residues in the CDR3. V lost 5 bases and J 0 bases, leaving 8 bases between the germline ends. For the CDR3, the DNA is TGTGCCAGCAGCCCCCAGAGCTCCTACGAGCAGTACTTC. Residues: CASSPQSSYEQYF.

This clone has a single count. The J gene is TRBJ1-1, the V gene TRBV4-3, with D possibly matching TRBD1 (5 bases). Trimming shortened V by 6 bases and J by 5 bases, and 19 bases separated the two germline ends. This CDR3 has 15 residues. Germline V CDR1 and CDR2: LGHNA, YSLEER. The CDR3 DNA follows: TGCGCCAGCAGTCGCTTGGGAGGGGCAGAGACTGAAGCTTTCTTT. It specifies CASSRLGGAETEAFF.

The chain employs TRBV29-1 and TRBJ2-2; D is perhaps TRBD1 (6 bases). Germline V gene lookup returns CDR1 SQVTM and CDR2 ANQGSEA. V was trimmed by 1 base and J by 1 base, leaving 10 bases between them. The length of the CDR3 is 15 residues. CDR3 region: CSVEGDRWNTGELFF. CDR3 in DNA: TGCAGCGTTGAAGGTGACAGGTGGAACACCGGGGAGCTGTTTTTT.

V gene TRBV5-8 combines with J gene TRBJ1-5; D remains ambiguous. Trimming shortened V by 0 bases and J by 2 bases, and 9 bases separated the two germline ends. Germline V lookup: CDR1 SGHTS, CDR2 YDEGEE. The CDR3 extends over 15 amino acids. The CDR3 loop is CASSLGAIGNQPQHF. For the CDR3, the DNA is TGTGCCAGCAGCTTGGGTGCTATTGGCAATCAGCCCCAGCATTTT.

The CDR3 sequence is CASSVTGGNSPLHF. The CDR3 DNA reads TGTGCCAGCAGCGTGACAGGGGGTAATTCACCCCTCCACTTT. V usage is TRBV6-5 and J usage is TRBJ1-6, with 9 bases that match TRBD1. CDR1 and CDR2 from the germline V gene are MNHEY and SVGAGI. The V gene end was trimmed by 6 bases and the J gene end by 6 bases; junction bases not matched to a gene: 3. This CDR3 is 14 amino acids long.

This clone has only one observation. The chain joins TRBV4-3 to TRBJ2-2, with D maybe TRBD1 (6 bases). CDR3 size: 18 residues. Deletions cut 0 bases from V and 6 bases from J, with 20 bases between. Germline V gene sequence: CDR1 LGHNA, CDR2 YSLEER. In nucleotides, the CDR3 is TGCGCCAGCAGCCAAGATACCGGGACATACGAAATGTCCGGGGAGCTGTTTTTT. Protein: CASSQDTGTYEMSGELFF.

J is TRBJ1-5 and V is TRBV27, with 7 nucleotides matching TRBD1. Germline values: CDR1 MNHEY, CDR2 SMNVEV (reference sequence). Trimming cost V 6 bases and J 5 bases; bases outside gene matches: 13. The CDR3 totals 16 residues. CDR3 sequence: CASSPSQGQRDQPQHF. The CDR3 region has the DNA TGTGCCAGCAGCCCCTCACAGGGGCAAAGGGATCAGCCCCAGCATTTT.

The chain is built from TRBV2 and TRBJ1-1, with a tentative D call TRBD1 (5 bases). The CDR3 contains 15 residues. Germline CDR1 SNHLY, CDR2 FYNNEI. V was trimmed by 3 bases and J by 3 bases, leaving 14 bases between them. The DNA for the CDR3 is TGTGCCAGCAGTGATCCGGGGCGAGGTGACACTGAAGCTTTCTTT. Translation gives CASSDPGRGDTEAFF.

Note on this clone: This specimen includes other DNA sequences encoding the same CDR3. The J gene is TRBJ2-1, the V gene TRBV7-6, with D perhaps assigned TRBD1 or TRBD2 (5 bases each). This CDR3 spans 12 amino acids. Per germline, CDR1 SGHVS and CDR2 FNYEAQ. V lost 1 base to trimming and J lost 8 bases, with 6 bases between them. The CDR3 sequence: CASSLGGDEQFF. Written as DNA, the CDR3 is TGTGCCAGCAGCTTAGGAGGGGATGAGCAGTTCTTC.

This clone was found once. The J gene is TRBJ2-7, the V gene TRBV6-1; D remains ambiguous. V was trimmed by 6 bases and J by 2 bases, leaving 11 bases between them. The V gene's germline CDR1 is MNHNS and CDR2 SASEGT. The CDR3 has 13 residues. CDR3 amino acids: CASSPQRAYEQYF. The CDR3 DNA sequence: TGTGCCAGCAGCCCCCAAAGGGCCTACGAGCAGTACTTC.

J is TRBJ1-1 and V is TRBV7-9; 9 nucleotides match TRBD1. The CDR3 covers 16 residues. The V gene's germline CDR1 is SEHNR and CDR2 FQNEAQ (reference sequence). The J segment lost 7 bases and the V segment lost 5 bases, leaving 14 bases of the junction unmatched. This CDR3 is CASSLPGQGLKSEAFF. The DNA for the CDR3 is TGTGCCAGCAGCCTACCGGGACAGGGCCTAAAAAGTGAAGCTTTCTTT.

This clone was detected only once. The DNA for the CDR3 is TGTGCCAGCAGTGGGACAGGGGCGAACACTGAAGCTTTCTTT. Translating gives CASSGTGANTEAFF. The chain couples TRBV9 to TRBJ1-1; TRBD1 aligns across 10 bases. V was pared by 5 bases and J by 1 base, with 2 bases of the junction left unmatched. Germline loops: CDR1 SGDLS, CDR2 YYNGEE. This CDR3 region has 14 residues. The whole variable domain, filled in from reference TRBV9 and TRBJ1-1, reads DSGVTQTPKHLITATGQRVTLRCSPRSGDLSVYWYQQSLDQGLQFLIQYYNGEERAKGNILERFSAQQFPDLHSELNLSSLELGDSALYFCASSGTGANTEAFFGQGTRLTVV.

The V call is TRBV5-5, the J call TRBJ1-1; D is perhaps TRBD1 (6 bases). Germline CDR1 is SGHKS and CDR2 is YYEKEE (reference sequence). Trimming removed 4 bases from V and 4 bases from J, with 17 bases in between. The CDR3 runs to 15 residues. The CDR3 coding sequence is TGTGCCAGCAGCGACTTACAGGGTGGAGGCACTGAAGCTTTCTTT. Its protein is CASSDLQGGGTEAFF. The full variable domain, its missing parts supplied by reference TRBV5-5 and TRBJ1-1, is DAGVTQSPTHLIKTRGQQVTLRCSPISGHKSVSWYQQVLGQGPQFIFQYYEKEERGRGNFPDRFSARQFPNYSSELNVNALLLGDSALYLCASSDLQGGGTEAFFGQGTRLTVV.

V gene TRBV10-3 combines with J gene TRBJ2-7; 10 bases are a match to TRBD1. The junction had 13 bases not matched to a gene; V was cut back by 6 bases and J by 2 bases. Germline V CDR1 and CDR2: ENHRY, SYGVKD. This CDR3 contains 17 residues. In nucleotides, the CDR3 is TGTGCCATCAGCGAAAATCCGCCGGGACAGGGGACCTACGAGCAGTACTTC. Amino acids: CAISENPPGQGTYEQYF.